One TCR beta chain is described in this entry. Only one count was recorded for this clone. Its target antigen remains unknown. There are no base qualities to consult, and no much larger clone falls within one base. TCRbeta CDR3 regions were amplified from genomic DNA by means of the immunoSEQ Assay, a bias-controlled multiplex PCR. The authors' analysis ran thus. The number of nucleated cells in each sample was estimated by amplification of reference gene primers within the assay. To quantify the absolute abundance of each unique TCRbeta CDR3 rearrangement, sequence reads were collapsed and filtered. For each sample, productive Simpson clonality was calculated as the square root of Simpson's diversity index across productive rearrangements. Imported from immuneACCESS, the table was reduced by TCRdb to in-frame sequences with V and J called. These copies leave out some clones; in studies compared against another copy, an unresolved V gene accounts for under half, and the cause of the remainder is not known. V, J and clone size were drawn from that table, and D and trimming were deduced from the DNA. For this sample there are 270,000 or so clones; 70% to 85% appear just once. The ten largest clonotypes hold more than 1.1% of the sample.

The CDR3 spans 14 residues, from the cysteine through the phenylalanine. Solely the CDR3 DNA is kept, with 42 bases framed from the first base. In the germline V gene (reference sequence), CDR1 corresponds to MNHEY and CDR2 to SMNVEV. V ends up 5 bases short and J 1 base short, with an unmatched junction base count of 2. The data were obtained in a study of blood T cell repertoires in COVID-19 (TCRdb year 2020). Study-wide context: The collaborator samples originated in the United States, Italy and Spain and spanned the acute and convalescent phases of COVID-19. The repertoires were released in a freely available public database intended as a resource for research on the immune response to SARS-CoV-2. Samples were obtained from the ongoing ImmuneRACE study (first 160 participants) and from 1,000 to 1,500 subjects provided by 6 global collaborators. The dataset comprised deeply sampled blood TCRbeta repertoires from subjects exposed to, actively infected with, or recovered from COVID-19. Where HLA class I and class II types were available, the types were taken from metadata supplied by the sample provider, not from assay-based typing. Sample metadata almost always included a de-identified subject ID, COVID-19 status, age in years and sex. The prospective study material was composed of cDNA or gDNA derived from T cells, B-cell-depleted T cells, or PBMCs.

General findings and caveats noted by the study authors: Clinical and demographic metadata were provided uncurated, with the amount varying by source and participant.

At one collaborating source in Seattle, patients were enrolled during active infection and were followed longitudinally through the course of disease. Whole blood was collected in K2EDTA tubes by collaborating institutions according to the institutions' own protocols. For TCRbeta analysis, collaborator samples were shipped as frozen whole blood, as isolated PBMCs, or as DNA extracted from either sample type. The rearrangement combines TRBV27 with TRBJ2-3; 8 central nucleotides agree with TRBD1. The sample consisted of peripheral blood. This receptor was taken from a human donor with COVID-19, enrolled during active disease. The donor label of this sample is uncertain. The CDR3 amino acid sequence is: CASSVGQGTDTQYF. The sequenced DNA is TGTGCCAGCAGTGTGGGACAGGGCACAGATACGCAGTATTTT.